This TCR beta chain was sequenced for a study of shared clonotypes between healthy human individuals. Study-wide context: Donors had three CD4 naive, three CD4 memory, two CD8 naive and one CD8 memory plate apiece.

With regard to this clone: The antigen remains unidentified.

Study-level results: Non-shared clonotypes showed lower generation probabilities than clonotypes common to all four donors. Naive subsets usually exceeded memory subsets in estimated richness.

The data were produced by immunoSEQ multiplex PCR, yet TCRdb's version contains in-frame clones alone and is incomplete. The sample records about 520,000 clones, 95% to 96% being singletons. CDR1 MNHEY and CDR2 SMNVEV come from the germline V gene (reference sequence). The CDR3 has 14 residues. V lost 6 bases and J 0 bases, leaving 8 bases between the germline ends. Every donor, a Caucasian adult, lived in Nashville, Tennessee. Input material: naive CD4+ T cells sorted from blood. The subset denotes: CD45RA+ positively selected. The J gene is TRBJ1-4, the V gene TRBV27; D call uncertain. The TCR was taken from a woman aged 25 to 45 in good health. The DNA of the CDR3 is TGTGCCAGCAGCGGCGCTGCAACTAATGAAAAACTGTTTTTT. Its protein is CASSGAATNEKLFF.